The 14 T cell receptor beta chains listed next were all sequenced from one sample in a study of cytomegalovirus exposure and HLA in healthy donors. 60 Vbeta and 13 Jbeta primers were used in PCR. Produced via immunoSEQ multiplex PCR; TCRdb's table is partial and in-frame only. This table has about 140,000 clones, 75% to 90% appearing once. Sequencing was performed on PBMCs. The receptors come from a woman aged 45 to 65 in good health and CMV-seropositive.

The chain links TRBV19 to TRBJ2-1; TRBD2 matches at 12 bases. Germline lookup yields CDR1 LNHDA and CDR2 SQIVND (reference sequence). The ends lost 4 bases at V and 0 bases at J; junction bases unmatched: 4. The CDR3 extends over 17 amino acids. The CDR3: CASSRLAGGSSYNEQFF. CDR3 nucleotide sequence: TGTGCCAGTAGTAGGCTAGCGGGGGGGAGCTCCTACAATGAGCAGTTCTTC. The complete variable domain, with remaining parts taken from reference TRBV19 and TRBJ2-1, reads DGGITQSPKYLFRKEGQNVTLSCEQNLNHDAMYWYRQDPGQGLRLIYYSQIVNDFQKGDIAEGYSVSREKKESFPLTVTSAQKNPTAFYLCASSRLAGGSSYNEQFFGPGTRLTVL.

This clone occurred once. This CDR3 is CASSPGSDTQYF. The CDR3 nucleotides read TGTGCCAGCAGCCCAGGGTCAGATACGCAGTATTTT. The chain uses TRBV9 and TRBJ2-3; perhaps TRBD1 as D (5 bases). The germline V gene encodes CDR1 SGDLS and CDR2 YYNGEE. The CDR3 is made up of 12 amino acids. The V end was cut by 4 bases, the J end by 4 bases, with 7 bases between.

V usage is TRBV19 and J usage is TRBJ2-2, with a possible D match to TRBD2 (6 bases). Trimming removed 3 bases at V and 6 bases at J, with 14 bases between. The CDR3 spans 15 residues. Looked up from germline, CDR1 is LNHDA and CDR2 is SQIVND (reference sequence). CDR3 residues: CASSMRAGRSGELFF. CDR3 nucleotides: TGTGCCAGTAGTATGAGGGCAGGGAGGTCCGGGGAGCTGTTTTTT.

Details on this clone: The junction differs from germline at one of its ends, possibly a read error. The rearrangement joins TRBV7-7 to TRBJ2-5, with unresolved D. The CDR3 loop spans 14 amino acids. Germline values: CDR1 SSHAT, CDR2 FNYEAQ (reference sequence). The CDR3 protein is CASSLGPESETQYF. CDR3 DNA sequence: TGTGCTAGCAGCTTAGGTCCAGAATCGGAGACCCAGTACTTC.

V usage is TRBV5-1 and J usage is TRBJ2-1; TRBD1 might be the D (6 bases). The germline V and J ends were trimmed by 5 bases and 1 base, with 13 bases remaining between them. CDR1 SGHRS and CDR2 YFSETQ come from the germline V gene. The CDR3 spans 15 residues. The CDR3 loop reads CASSLDRQSYNEQFF. CDR3 bases: TGCGCCAGCAGTTTAGACAGGCAGTCCTACAATGAGCAGTTCTTC.

CDR3 sequence: CASSSYGYTF. The CDR3 coding sequence is TGTGCCAGCAGTTCTTATGGCTACACCTTC. This chain uses TRBV7-9 with TRBJ1-2; D is uncertain. This CDR3 region has 10 residues. Germline-derived CDR1 and CDR2 are SEHNR and FQNEAQ (reference sequence). Trimming cost V 6 bases and J 5 bases, with 4 bases left between them.

The V call is TRBV6-5, the J call TRBJ2-1; TRBD2 agrees at 7 bases. Per germline, CDR1 MNHEY and CDR2 SVGAGI. The CDR3 extends over 14 amino acids. Germline trimming cut 5 bases from V and 3 bases from J; bases unmatched to any gene: 4. In nucleotides, the CDR3 is TGTGCCAGCAGTCCTAGCGGACTCTACAATGAGCAGTTCTTC. It yields the protein CASSPSGLYNEQFF.

The chain carries TRBV6-1 and TRBJ1-4; the D is unclear. The CDR3 covers 14 residues. CDR1 and CDR2 (germline): MNHNS, SASEGT. The ends were cut back, 7 bases at V and 4 bases at J, with 13 bases in the middle. The CDR3 reads CASNPGVLNEKLFF. The CDR3 DNA is TGTGCCAGCAACCCGGGAGTCCTTAATGAAAAACTGTTTTTT.

The rearrangement uses TRBV19 and TRBJ1-5; the match to TRBD1 covers 9 bases. The trim removed 5 bases at V and 6 bases at J, leaving 8 bases unmatched. Germline-derived CDR1 and CDR2 are LNHDA and SQIVND (reference sequence). The CDR3 extends over 15 amino acids. The CDR3 sequence: CASSFRDREFQPQHF. The CDR3 DNA reads TGTGCCAGTAGTTTCCGGGACAGGGAGTTTCAGCCCCAGCATTTT.

The chain links TRBV5-4 to TRBJ2-5, with 8 bases lining up with TRBD1. Germline CDR1 SGHNT, CDR2 YYREEE (reference sequence). The CDR3 consists of 15 residues. CDR3 in amino acids: CAAHTGGTIQETQYF. The CDR3 DNA reads as TGTGCTGCGCACACAGGGGGGACAATACAAGAGACCCAGTACTTC.

This clone showed up just once. J is TRBJ2-2 and V is TRBV5-3; 13 nucleotides agree with TRBD2. TRBV5-3 is reported as an ORF; its role is uncertain. Trimming removed 0 bases from V and 6 bases from J; junction bases left unmatched: 17. This CDR3 region has 21 residues. As DNA, the CDR3 is TGTGCCAGAAGCTTGGTCGACGGGACATTACGACTAGCGGGAGGTCCCGGGGAGCTGTTTTTT. Translation: CARSLVDGTLRLAGGPGELFF.

V usage is TRBV4-1 and J usage is TRBJ1-5; 12 nucleotides line up with TRBD1. The ends lost 3 bases at V and 5 bases at J; junction bases unmatched: 8. Per germline, CDR1 MGHRA and CDR2 YSYEKL. CDR3 length equals 17 residues. CDR3 sequence: CASSHNTGTGGDQPQHF. The DNA of the CDR3 is TGCGCCAGCAGCCACAATACCGGGACAGGGGGCGATCAGCCCCAGCATTTT.

The V call is TRBV28, the J call TRBJ2-5, with 8 bases fitting TRBD2. The CDR3 extends over 15 amino acids. J was trimmed by 5 bases and V by 7 bases; bases with no gene match: 12. Germline CDR1 reads MDHEN; CDR2 reads SYDVKM. For the CDR3, the DNA is TGTGCCAGCACCGGGGGGGTAGCGGGCGGGGAGACCCAGTACTTC. Residues: CASTGGVAGGETQYF.

The chain uses TRBV5-4 and TRBJ1-1, with TRBD1 matching 8 bases. Germline V CDR1 and CDR2: SGHNT, YYREEE (reference sequence). V was clipped by 0 bases and J by 5 bases; unmatched bases: 9. CDR3 length equals 16 residues. The CDR3 nucleotides are TGTGCCAGCAGCTTGGGGATTCCAGGGGGCGGTACTGAAGCTTTCTTT. This encodes CASSLGIPGGGTEAFF.